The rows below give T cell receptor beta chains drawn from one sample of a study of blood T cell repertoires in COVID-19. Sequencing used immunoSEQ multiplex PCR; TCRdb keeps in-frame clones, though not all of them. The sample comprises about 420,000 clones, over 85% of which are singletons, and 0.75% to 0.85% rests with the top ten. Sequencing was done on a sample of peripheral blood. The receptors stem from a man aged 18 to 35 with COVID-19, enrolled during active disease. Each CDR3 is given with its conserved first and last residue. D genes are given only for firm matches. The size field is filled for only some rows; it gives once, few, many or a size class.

CAVRRGNEQFF | TGTGCCGTCCGCCGGGGGAATGAGCAGTTCTTC | - | - | TRBV9 | 11 | TRBJ2-1
CATSDLSSGGTQYF | TGTGCCACCAGTGATTTGTCTAGCGGGGGTACGCAGTATTTT | TRBD2 | - | TRBV24-1 | 14 | TRBJ2-3
CASSQVWSGELFF | TGTGCCAGCTCCCAGGTTTGGTCCGGGGAGCTGTTTTTT | - | - | TRBV12-3/TRBV12-4 | 13 | TRBJ2-2
CASSLGTRSGNTIYF | TGTGCCAGCAGCTTAGGTACACGCTCTGGAAACACCATATATTTT | - | - | TRBV13 | 15 | TRBJ1-3
CSVDGGGTNTEAFF | TGCAGCGTTGATGGGGGAGGGACGAACACTGAAGCTTTCTTT | - | - | TRBV29-1 | 14 | TRBJ1-1
CASSGEASGINEGKLFF | TGTGCCAGCAGCGGGGAAGCGTCGGGAATCAATGAAGGAAAACTGTTTTTT | - | - | TRBV2 | 17 | TRBJ1-4
CASSPGGRIARYF | TGCGCCAGCAGCCCTGGAGGCCGAATCGCTCGGTACTTC | - | - | TRBV5-1 | 13 | TRBJ2-5
CASMGGGAEDTQYF | TGCGCCAGCATGGGCGGGGGGGCGGAAGATACGCAGTATTTT | TRBD2 | once | TRBV5-1 | 14 | TRBJ2-3
CASSYSRGSEAFF | TGTGCCAGCAGTTACTCCAGGGGCAGTGAAGCTTTCTTT | - | few | TRBV6-5 | 13 | TRBJ1-1
CASSYGQGGEQYF | TGTGCCAGCAGTTACGGGCAGGGCGGCGAGCAGTACTTC | - | - | TRBV6-5 | 13 | TRBJ2-7